What follows describes a single TCR beta chain. Its specificity is not known. The data stem from a study of blood T cells in healthy people across ages. General study findings and limits: Per million T cells, TCR beta diversity dropped about linearly as age rose. Unsorted PBMC input precluded a conclusive naive versus antigen-experienced comparison.

Germline V gene sequence: CDR1 DFQATT, CDR2 SNEGSKA (reference sequence). The V end lost 0 bases, the J end lost 1 base, and 11 bases lay between the germline ends. This CDR3 region has 15 residues. Peripheral blood, 9.5 to 10 milliliters per donor, was collected. Isolation per sample recovered at least 7 million PBMCs. For the second PCR, which ran for roughly 6 to 12 cycles, a sample-barcoded 5' primer and a J-beta primer mix were used. TCRdb ran MiXCR on the 5' RACE reads and lists one entry per CDR3 protein. The sample has roughly 680,000 distinct CDR3 sequences; roughly 49% are singletons. This sequence originates from an older woman in good health. The gene calls are TRBV20-1 and TRBJ2-3; no clear D gene. Sequenced material: blood. CDR3: CSARDGGMGTDTQYF. The CDR3, as DNA: TGCAGTGCTAGAGATGGCGGAATGGGCACAGATACGCAGTATTTT.